One sample yielded the 16 T cell receptor beta chains listed below, sequenced in a study of cytomegalovirus exposure and HLA in healthy donors. PCR used 60 Vbeta primers and 13 Jbeta primers. Repertoires were generated with immunoSEQ multiplex PCR, while TCRdb's copy carries only in-frame clones and drops some. Counted here are about 130,000 clones, 79% occurring once; the ten biggest clones make up about 2%. The source material was PBMCs. These receptors all stem from a man younger than 35 in good health and CMV-seronegative.

The sample holds one count of this clone. The genes are TRBV19 and TRBJ1-6; D possibly corresponds to TRBD1 (6 bases). This CDR3 spans 15 amino acids. The ends were cut back, 8 bases at V and 7 bases at J, with 18 bases in the middle. Germline V gene lookup returns CDR1 LNHDA and CDR2 SQIVND (reference sequence). The CDR3: CASCDRSYRNSPLHF. CDR3 in DNA: TGTGCCAGTTGTGACAGGTCCTATCGGAATTCACCCCTCCACTTT. The full variable domain, completed using reference TRBV19 and TRBJ1-6, is DGGITQSPKYLFRKEGQNVTLSCEQNLNHDAMYWYRQDPGQGLRLIYYSQIVNDFQKGDIAEGYSVSREKKESFPLTVTSAQKNPTAFYLCASCDRSYRNSPLHFGNGTRLTVT.

The CDR3 DNA is TGCGCCAGCAGCCAGGAGGACAGGGGCACCGGGGAGCTGTTTTTT. As protein: CASSQEDRGTGELFF. This rearrangement joins TRBV4-3 to TRBJ2-2; 9 bases agree with TRBD1. Germline CDR1 LGHNA, CDR2 YSLEER. The V segment lost 3 bases and the J segment 4 bases; nucleotides outside the gene matches: 3. CDR3 length: 15 amino acids.

On this clone: Because the CDR3's place on the DNA is in doubt, the DNA is left out and the CDR3 is given as listed by TCRdb. V gene TRBV5-6 combines with J gene TRBJ2-7; the table gives TRBD1 as D, unverified against the DNA. The V gene's germline CDR1 is SGHDT and CDR2 YYEEEE. The CDR3 contains 14 residues when both ends are counted. The CDR3 spells CASSFGQGNRVLYF.

V usage is TRBV29-1 and J usage is TRBJ2-7, with TRBD2 matching 12 bases. V lost 6 bases, J lost 4 bases, and 7 bases stayed unmatched. The CDR3 sequence is 14 residues long. Per germline, CDR1 SQVTM and CDR2 ANQGSEA. Here the CDR3 reads CSVGLAGTYYEQYF. The CDR3 coding sequence is TGCAGCGTCGGACTAGCGGGAACGTATTACGAGCAGTACTTC.

Worth noting for this clone: Other DNA sequences of this sample code for an identical CDR3. The chain combines TRBV5-8 with TRBJ2-7; TRBD2 is a possible D gene (8 bases). The CDR3 consists of 16 residues. With 4 bases removed from V and 2 bases from J, the gap between germline ends came to 19 bases. Germline-derived CDR1 and CDR2 are SGHTS and YDEGEE. The CDR3 DNA sequence: TGTGCCAGCAGCGGGGTAGCGGGACAGCAGGCCTACGAGCAGTACTTC. Its translation: CASSGVAGQQAYEQYF.

This clone has a handful of counts. The CDR3 loop is CAWSVRLAGIYNEQFF. The CDR3 nucleotides are TGTGCCTGGAGTGTACGCCTAGCGGGAATATACAATGAGCAGTTCTTC. This chain links TRBV30 with TRBJ2-1; TRBD2 aligns across 9 bases. Unmatched junction bases numbered 7, after V lost 0 bases and J lost 4 bases. Germline V gives CDR1 GTSNPN, CDR2 SVGIG (reference sequence). CDR3 length: 16 amino acids.

CDR3 region: CASSLGQPNQPQHF. CDR3 DNA: TGTGCCAGCAGCCTGGGACAGCCCAATCAGCCCCAGCATTTT. This sequence joins TRBV5-6 and TRBJ1-5; 7 bases are shared with TRBD1. The CDR3 is made up of 14 amino acids. With V trimmed by 4 bases and J by 3 bases, 4 bases remained unmatched. Per the germline V gene, CDR1 is SGHDT and CDR2 is YYEEEE.

This clone came up a few times. The chain couples TRBV7-9 to TRBJ2-7; 11 bases agree with TRBD2. Germline CDR1 and CDR2: SEHNR and FQNEAQ (reference sequence). V shed 7 bases, J shed 1 base, and the junction held 6 bases outside the gene matches. This CDR3 spans 15 amino acids. CDR3 sequence: CASTSGTSGSYEQYF. As DNA, the CDR3 is TGTGCCAGCACTTCCGGGACTAGCGGATCCTACGAGCAGTACTTC.

The rearrangement links TRBV19 to TRBJ2-3, with 9 nucleotides matching TRBD2. The germline CDR1 and CDR2 sequences are LNHDA and SQIVND (reference sequence). The CDR3 contains 15 residues. With 7 bases clipped from V and 5 bases from J, the junction kept 10 bases outside the gene matches. This CDR3 is CASTRASGRLDTQYF. CDR3 coding DNA: TGTGCCAGTACTCGTGCGAGCGGGAGGTTAGATACGCAGTATTTT.

This clone was seen more than once but under ten times. The CDR3 DNA sequence: TGCGCCAGCAGCTTGGTCGGGGTAGGTTATAATTCACCCCTCCACTTT. It yields the protein CASSLVGVGYNSPLHF. The rearrangement uses TRBV5-1 and TRBJ1-6, with unresolved D. This CDR3 region has 16 residues. V was trimmed by 0 bases and J by 4 bases, leaving 11 bases between them. Germline V CDR1 and CDR2: SGHRS, YFSETQ.

The gene calls are TRBV7-8 and TRBJ2-1; 14 bases agree with TRBD2. This CDR3 region has 21 residues. V dropped 5 bases and J dropped 5; count of bases not matched to a gene: 20. CDR1 and CDR2 (germline): SGHVS, FQNEAQ. CDR3 loop: CASSPIHGLAGGLPSNNEQFF. CDR3 DNA sequence: TGTGCCAGCAGCCCCATACACGGACTAGCGGGAGGCCTACCCTCGAACAATGAGCAGTTCTTC.

The J gene is TRBJ2-2, the V gene TRBV7-2, with TRBD2 as a possible D gene (5 bases). The germline V gene encodes CDR1 SGHTA and CDR2 FQGNSA. The CDR3 loop spans 16 amino acids. The germline V and J ends were trimmed by 1 base and 0 bases, with 9 bases remaining between them. CDR3 nucleotides: TGTGCCAGCAGCTTAGTTGGAGGCCCGAACACCGGGGAGCTGTTTTTT. Its protein is CASSLVGGPNTGELFF. The variable domain in full, with the rest retrieved from reference TRBV7-2 and TRBJ2-2, is GAGVSQSPSNKVTEKGKDVELRCDPISGHTALYWYRQSLGQGLEFLIYFQGNSAPDKSGLPSDRFSAERTGGSVSTLTIQRTQQEDSAVYLCASSLVGGPNTGELFFGEGSRLTVL.

The chain couples TRBV28 to TRBJ2-3, with TRBD2 identical over 7 bases. Germline values: CDR1 MDHEN, CDR2 SYDVKM. CDR3 length: 18 amino acids. With 1 base clipped from V and 1 base from J, the junction kept 11 bases outside the gene matches. This CDR3 reads CASSLYPGVGGGTDTQYF. CDR3 DNA sequence: TGTGCCAGCAGTTTATATCCGGGAGTGGGGGGGGGCACAGATACGCAGTATTTT. The variable domain in full, with the rest retrieved from reference TRBV28 and TRBJ2-3, is DVKVTQSSRYLVKRTGEKVFLECVQDMDHENMFWYRQDPGLGLRLIYFSYDVKMKEKGDIPEGYSVSREKKERFSLILESASTNQTSMYLCASSLYPGVGGGTDTQYFGPGTRLTVL.

This rearrangement joins TRBV9 to TRBJ2-2; D perhaps matches TRBD2 (5 bases). The CDR3 totals 16 residues. The ends were cut back, 4 bases at V and 4 bases at J, with 17 bases in the middle. CDR1 is SGDLS and CDR2 is YYNGEE in the germline V gene. CDR3 nucleotides: TGTGCCAGCAGCCCGCAACCTAGCAGTATCACCGGGGAGCTGTTTTTT. It codes for CASSPQPSSITGELFF.

DNA for the CDR3: TGTGCCAGCTCACCGGGACTAGCGGCAACAGATACGCAGTATTTT. As protein: CASSPGLAATDTQYF. This chain joins TRBV18 and TRBJ2-3; 11 bases match TRBD2. CDR1 KGHSH and CDR2 LQKENI come from the germline V gene. The CDR3 length is 15 residues. The ends lost 3 bases at V and 3 bases at J; junction bases unmatched: 2.

The rearrangement joins TRBV9 to TRBJ2-1; 7 bases align to TRBD2. The germline V gene has CDR1 SGDLS and CDR2 YYNGEE. CDR3 length: 15 amino acids. V lost 0 bases and J lost 2; bases outside the gene matches: 2. CDR3 bases: TGTGCCAGCAGCGTAGACAGCGGGGCCTACAATGAGCAGTTCTTC. It yields the protein CASSVDSGAYNEQFF.